The 6 T cell receptor beta chains listed next were all sequenced from one sample in a study of cytomegalovirus exposure and HLA in healthy donors. The PCR made use of 60 Vbeta and 13 Jbeta primers. Libraries were prepared by immunoSEQ multiplex PCR; TCRdb keeps only in-frame clonotypes and omits some of them. The sample carries about 140,000 clones, almost 80% recorded once. The specimen was PBMCs. The receptors stem from a woman aged 25-40 years in good health and CMV-seronegative.

The CDR3 bases are TGTGCCAGCAGTGAATCAGGGGATAAAGAGACCCAGTACTTC. This codes for CASSESGDKETQYF. The chain carries TRBV25-1 and TRBJ2-5, with D perhaps TRBD1 (6 bases). The V gene lost 1 base and the J gene lost 3 bases, with 9 bases spanning the gap. The CDR3 is made up of 14 amino acids. Germline loops: CDR1 MGHDK, CDR2 SYGVNS.

The V call is TRBV29-1, the J call TRBJ1-3; D is undetermined. V gave up 2 bases and J gave up 1 base, with 12 bases separating them. Germline V lookup: CDR1 SQVTM, CDR2 ANQGSEA. This CDR3 region has 15 residues. CDR3 bases: TGCAGCGTTGAACCCCTTGGAGTTTCTGGAAACACCATATATTTT. Translated: CSVEPLGVSGNTIYF.

CDR3 in amino acids: CASSPLHRGPQHF. The CDR3 region has the DNA TGTGCCAGCAGCCCCCTACACAGGGGCCCCCAGCATTTT. V usage is TRBV2 and J usage is TRBJ1-5, with 7 bases aligning to TRBD1. The CDR3 totals 13 residues. Germline trimming cut 6 bases from V and 10 bases from J; bases unmatched to any gene: 9. Per germline, CDR1 SNHLY and CDR2 FYNNEI.

Worth noting for this clone: An end of the junction differs from the germline gene, which may be a read error. The V gene is TRBV7-9, the J gene TRBJ1-4, with 8 positions matching TRBD1. Germline values: CDR1 SEHNR, CDR2 FQNEAQ (reference sequence). The CDR3 contains 16 residues. CDR3 region: CSSSLGDRQINEKLFF. CDR3 DNA sequence: TGTTCCAGCAGCTTAGGGGACAGGCAAATTAATGAAAAACTGTTTTTT.

The chain recombines TRBV4-1 with TRBJ2-7; TRBD2 agrees at 11 bases. The junction had 12 bases not matched to a gene; V was cut back by 2 bases and J by 3 bases. This CDR3 has 18 amino acids. Germline V CDR1 and CDR2: MGHRA, YSYEKL. CDR3 DNA: TGCGCCAGCAGCCAAACCGGACTAGCGGGCGGGTTGGACTACGAGCAGTACTTC. It codes for CASSQTGLAGGLDYEQYF.

This clone was seen a few times. The chain has TRBV14 and TRBJ1-6, with no clear D. The CDR3 contains 14 residues. Germline V gene data show CDR1 as SGHDN and CDR2 as FVKESK. V dropped 4 bases and J dropped 8 bases, with 12 bases sitting between them. CDR3 nucleotides: TGTGCCAGCAGCCTCCGGGTACGGGATTCACCCCTCCACTTT. Translated: CASSLRVRDSPLHF.